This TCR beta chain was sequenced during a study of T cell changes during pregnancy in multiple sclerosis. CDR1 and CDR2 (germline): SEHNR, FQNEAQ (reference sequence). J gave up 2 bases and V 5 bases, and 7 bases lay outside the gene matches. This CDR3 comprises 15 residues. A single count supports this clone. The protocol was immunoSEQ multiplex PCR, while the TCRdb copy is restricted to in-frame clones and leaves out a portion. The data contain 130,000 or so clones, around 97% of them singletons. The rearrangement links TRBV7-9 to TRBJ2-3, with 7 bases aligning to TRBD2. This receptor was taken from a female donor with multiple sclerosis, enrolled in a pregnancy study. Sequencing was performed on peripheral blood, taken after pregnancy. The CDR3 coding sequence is TGTGCCAGCAGCACTTCTAGCGGCCCCACAGATACGCAGTATTTT. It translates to CASSTSSGPTDTQYF.